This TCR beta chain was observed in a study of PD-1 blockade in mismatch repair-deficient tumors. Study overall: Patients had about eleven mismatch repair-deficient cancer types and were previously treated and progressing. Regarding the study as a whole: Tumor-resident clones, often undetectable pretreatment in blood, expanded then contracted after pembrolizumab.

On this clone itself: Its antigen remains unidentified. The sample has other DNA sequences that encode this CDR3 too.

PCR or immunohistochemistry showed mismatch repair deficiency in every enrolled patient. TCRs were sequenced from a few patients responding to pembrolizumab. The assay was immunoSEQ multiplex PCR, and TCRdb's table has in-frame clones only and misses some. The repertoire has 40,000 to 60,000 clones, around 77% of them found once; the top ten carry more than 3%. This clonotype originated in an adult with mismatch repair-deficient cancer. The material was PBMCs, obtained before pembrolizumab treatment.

The CDR3 reads CAWSTGYWETQYF. The CDR3 DNA is TGTGCCTGGAGTACGGGGTATTGGGAGACCCAGTACTTC. The chain combines TRBV30 with TRBJ2-5; perhaps TRBD2 as D (5 bases). Germline V CDR1 and CDR2: GTSNPN, SVGIG (reference sequence). The CDR3 is 13 residues long. Trimming pared 2 bases from V and 5 bases from J, leaving 12 bases between.